These T cell receptor beta chains were read from a single sample in a study of T cells after yellow fever vaccination. TCRdb analysed the 5' RACE reads with MiXCR anew, one entry per CDR3 protein. The sample yields 550,000 or so distinct CDR3 sequences, about 19% seen once. Sequencing was performed on PBMCs, taken 15 days after the yellow fever booster vaccination. The source is a man aged 25 to 45 who received the YFV17D yellow fever vaccine. Both conserved end residues are part of each CDR3. A D gene is named only where the DNA matches it firmly. Size tells how often a clone was seen (once, few, many) or the class of an expanded clone, and some rows leave it out.

>13|TRBV29-1|NA|NA|TRBJ2-2
CSVKARNTGELFF
TGCAGCGTTAAAGCCCGGAACACCGGGGAGCTGTTTTTT
>15|TRBV19|TRBD2|NA|TRBJ2-1
CASRISGTRLNEQFF
TGTGCCAGTAGGATCTCCGGGACTAGGCTGAATGAGCAGTTCTTC
>15|TRBV15|NA|NA|TRBJ2-7
CATSRDLGGLGEQYF
TGTGCCACCAGCAGAGATTTGGGAGGCCTCGGTGAGCAGTACTTC
>15|TRBV5-4|TRBD1|NA|TRBJ1-1
CASSLKGTVNTEAFF
TGTGCCAGCAGCTTGAAAGGGACAGTGAACACTGAAGCTTTCTTT
>18|TRBV11-1|TRBD2|few|TRBJ2-7
CASSLRKGYGRAFDEQYF
TGTGCCAGCAGCTTAAGAAAGGGCTACGGGAGGGCCTTTGACGAGCAGTACTTC
>17|TRBV3-1|TRBD1|few|TRBJ2-7
CASTHRGGLFPSYEQYF
TGTGCCAGCACCCACAGAGGGGGCCTTTTTCCCTCCTACGAGCAGTACTTC
>16|TRBV5-1|NA|few|TRBJ2-3
CASSLAARGVPDTQYF
TGCGCCAGCAGCTTGGCGGCGAGAGGAGTCCCAGATACGCAGTATTTT
>13|TRBV7-9|NA|few|TRBJ2-7
CASSLEVNYEQYF
TGTGCCAGCAGCTTAGAGGTCAACTACGAGCAGTACTTC
>13|TRBV18|TRBD1|few|TRBJ1-1
CASSPTGMTEAFF
TGTGCCAGCTCACCGACAGGGATGACTGAAGCTTTCTTT
>19|TRBV6-2/TRBV6-3|NA|NA|TRBJ2-2
CASSYSWSGQRPNTGELFF
TGTGCCAGCAGTTACTCTTGGAGTGGCCAGAGGCCTAACACCGGGGAGCTGTTTTTT
>15|TRBV5-1|TRBD2|NA|TRBJ2-5
CASSPSGGRVETQYF
TGCGCCAGCAGCCCCTCGGGCGGGAGGGTAGAGACCCAGTACTTC
>13|TRBV20-1|NA|NA|TRBJ2-7
CSATDRLPDEQYF
TGCAGTGCCACGGACCGTCTGCCCGACGAGCAGTACTTC
>15|TRBV10-1|NA|NA|TRBJ2-5
CASSESGGRRETQYF
TGCGCCAGCAGTGAGTCAGGAGGCAGGAGGGAGACCCAGTACTTC
>16|TRBV5-1|TRBD1|few|TRBJ2-2
CASSATGGANTGELFF
TGCGCCAGCAGCGCGACAGGGGGCGCGAACACCGGGGAGCTGTTTTTT
>16|TRBV12-5|TRBD2|many|TRBJ2-5
CASGLAAGVLQETQYF
TGTGCTAGTGGTTTGGCCGCGGGAGTCCTCCAAGAGACCCAGTACTTC
>16|TRBV20-1|NA|NA|TRBJ2-7
CSARERWGHRFYEQYF
TGCAGTGCTAGGGAAAGGTGGGGCCACCGCTTCTACGAGCAGTACTTC
>16|TRBV4-2|TRBD2|NA|TRBJ2-7
CASSQDVAGGRYEQYF
TGTGCCAGCAGCCAAGACGTTGCGGGAGGGCGGTACGAGCAGTACTTC
>15|TRBV4-3|TRBD2|many|TRBJ2-7
CASSQELAGAGEQYF
TGCGCCAGCAGCCAAGAACTAGCGGGAGCGGGCGAGCAGTACTTC
>15|TRBV27|TRBD2|NA|TRBJ2-1
CASSPLGAGGREQFF
TGTGCCAGCAGTCCCCTGGGTGCGGGAGGGCGAGAGCAGTTCTTC
>15|TRBV5-1|TRBD1|few|TRBJ1-5
CASSLGPTGNQPQHF
TGCGCCAGCAGCTTGGGCCCGACAGGGAATCAGCCCCAGCATTTT
>18|TRBV4-3|NA|NA|TRBJ2-4
CASSLRGAGSRAKNIQYF
TGCGCCAGCAGCCTTAGAGGGGCAGGGTCGAGAGCCAAAAACATTCAGTACTTC
>15|TRBV5-6|NA|NA|TRBJ1-5
CASSSIGTENQPQHF
TGTGCCAGCAGCTCTATTGGGACCGAAAATCAGCCCCAGCATTTT
>15|TRBV20-1|TRBD1|NA|TRBJ1-5
CSASRDRGRRGPQHF
TGCAGTGCTTCCCGGGACAGGGGGCGCCGGGGGCCCCAGCATTTT
>15|TRBV9|NA|few|TRBJ1-5
CASSVGSGGNQPQHF
TGTGCCAGCAGCGTAGGGTCAGGGGGCAATCAGCCCCAGCATTTT
>16|TRBV6-1|TRBD1|NA|TRBJ2-3
CASSENGAGGADTQYF
TGTGCCAGCAGTGAAAACGGGGCAGGGGGTGCAGATACGCAGTATTTT
>14|TRBV10-3|TRBD1|NA|TRBJ2-1
CAATGTGTHNEQFF
TGTGCCGCCACCGGGACAGGGACCCACAATGAGCAGTTCTTC
>14|TRBV10-3|NA|few|TRBJ1-5
CAISRDAGNQPQHF
TGTGCCATCAGTAGGGACGCGGGCAATCAGCCCCAGCATTTT
>14|TRBV5-6|NA|few|TRBJ2-5
CASSFGSREETQYF
TGTGCCAGCAGCTTCGGTAGCCGTGAAGAGACCCAGTACTTC
>14|TRBV7-2|TRBD2|NA|TRBJ2-2
CASSPLGRTGELFF
TGTGCCAGCAGCCCCCTCGGGAGGACCGGGGAGCTGTTTTTT
>12|TRBV4-2|NA|NA|TRBJ2-1
CASSHDVNEQFF
TGTGCCAGCAGCCATGACGTCAATGAGCAGTTCTTC
>14|TRBV20-1|NA|NA|TRBJ2-1
CSARRASVFNEQFF
TGCAGTGCTAGAAGGGCTAGCGTCTTCAATGAGCAGTTCTTC
>13|TRBV7-3|NA|NA|TRBJ2-2
CASSPLVTGELFF
TGTGCCAGCAGCCCCCTGGTCACCGGGGAGCTGTTTTTT
>14|TRBV4-2|NA|NA|TRBJ2-3
CASSQDFDTDTQYF
TGTGCCAGCAGCCAAGATTTCGACACAGATACGCAGTATTTT
>15|TRBV29-1|TRBD2|NA|TRBJ2-5
CSVATSGRGQETQYF
TGCAGCGTTGCGACTAGCGGGAGGGGGCAAGAGACCCAGTACTTC
>16|TRBV24-1|TRBD1|few|TRBJ2-3
CATSDPGQGGTDTQYF
TGTGCCACCAGTGATCCAGGACAGGGTGGGACAGATACGCAGTATTTT
>15|TRBV12-3/TRBV12-4|NA|NA|TRBJ2-7
CASKPGASGTYEQYF
TGTGCCAGCAAGCCGGGGGCTAGCGGAACGTACGAGCAGTACTTC
>13|TRBV29-1|NA|few|TRBJ2-7
CSVEATRYREQYF
TGCAGCGTTGAGGCGACTAGGTATCGCGAGCAGTACTTC
>13|TRBV2|NA|few|TRBJ2-5
CASIRTEQETQYF
TGTGCCAGCATTAGGACCGAGCAAGAGACCCAGTACTTC
>13|TRBV12-3/TRBV12-4|NA|NA|TRBJ2-1
CASSTLSLNEQFF
TGTGCCAGCAGTACCCTATCTCTAAATGAGCAGTTCTTC
>13|TRBV24-1|TRBD1|few|TRBJ1-1
CATSDGDRDEAFF
TGTGCCACCAGTGATGGGGACAGAGATGAAGCTTTCTTT
>14|TRBV2|TRBD2|few|TRBJ2-1
CASSETSGRGEQFF
TGTGCCAGCAGTGAAACTAGCGGGAGGGGTGAGCAGTTCTTC
>16|TRBV29-1|TRBD2|few|TRBJ2-1
CSVQLLAGGVYNEQFF
TGCAGCGTTCAACTCCTAGCGGGAGGGGTGTACAATGAGCAGTTCTTC
>14|TRBV30|NA|NA|TRBJ2-7
CASLRLGGSYEQYF
TGTGCCTCGCTCAGACTGGGAGGCTCCTACGAGCAGTACTTC
>13|TRBV15|TRBD1|many|TRBJ1-2
CATSKSGGTGYTF
TGTGCCACCAGCAAATCAGGGGGTACTGGCTACACCTTC
>17|TRBV4-3|TRBD2|NA|TRBJ2-1
CASSQDPGLAGWGEQFF
TGCGCCAGCAGCCAGGACCCGGGACTAGCGGGATGGGGTGAGCAGTTCTTC
>15|TRBV5-1|TRBD1|few|TRBJ1-3
CASSQGQGTGNTIYF
TGCGCCAGCAGCCAGGGACAGGGGACTGGAAACACCATATATTTT